Following are 14 T cell receptor beta chains from one sample sequenced in a study of T cell responses to AZD1222 COVID-19 vaccine (dated by TCRdb to the early 2020s). The library was built by means of the immunoSEQ multiplex PCR assay. In its TCRdb copy, this immuneACCESS table keeps in-frame sequences only and misses some clones. Where compared with another copy, unresolved V genes explain less than half of these, and the others have no known cause. For this sample there are roughly 100,000 clones; about 88% appear just once. 13% of the sample comes from the top ten. This specimen's time point label, per the study, means: baseline before first vaccination. Sequencing was performed on peripheral blood, taken on day 0 of AZD1222 vaccination. All receptors come from an adult in good health.

The chain has TRBV11-3 and TRBJ2-2, with D uncertain. The CDR3 totals 15 residues. Germline V gene sequence: CDR1 SGHNT, CDR2 YENEEA. V was clipped by 5 bases and J by 3 bases, with 13 bases between them. The CDR3 loop is CASSPGFRDTGELFF. CDR3 sequence (DNA): TGTGCCAGCAGCCCCGGCTTCCGCGACACCGGGGAGCTGTTTTTT.

Points on this clone: One end of the junction is discordant with germline, which a read error may explain. This chain connects TRBV30 to TRBJ1-6, with 8 nucleotides matching TRBD1. The CDR3 extends over 14 amino acids. Looked up from germline, CDR1 is GTSNPN and CDR2 is SVGIG (reference sequence). The DNA for the CDR3 is TGTGCCTGGTGTGTCGGGACAGGCAATTCACCCCTCCACTTT. This encodes CAWCVGTGNSPLHF.

The CDR3: CASSHLQSTNEKLFF. In DNA, the CDR3 is TGCGCCAGCAGCCATTTACAGTCAACTAATGAAAAACTGTTTTTT. V usage is TRBV4-1 and J usage is TRBJ1-4; D is unclear. CDR1 MGHRA and CDR2 YSYEKL come from the germline V gene. Trimming took 3 bases from V and 0 from J, leaving 8 bases between them. The CDR3 extends over 15 amino acids.

The J gene is TRBJ2-3, the V gene TRBV28; possible D gene TRBD1, 6 bases. CDR3 length: 15 amino acids. Germline assignment: CDR1 MDHEN and CDR2 SYDVKM. V was clipped by 6 bases and J by 4 bases, with 17 bases between them. The CDR3 loop is CASSLGQSNADTQYF. The CDR3 nucleotides read TGTGCCAGCAGCTTAGGACAGTCTAACGCAGATACGCAGTATTTT.

The V gene is TRBV24-1, the J gene TRBJ1-1; TRBD1 agrees at 10 bases. CDR3 size: 15 residues. Unmatched junction bases numbered 1, after V lost 3 bases and J lost 1 base. Germline V CDR1 and CDR2: KGHDR, SFDVKD. CDR3 loop: CATSDRTGGNTEAFF. CDR3 nucleotide sequence: TGTGCCACCAGTGATCGGACAGGGGGGAACACTGAAGCTTTCTTT.

The CDR3 is CASSPLAGADTGELFF. The CDR3 coding sequence is TGTGCCAGCAGCCCCCTAGCGGGGGCCGATACCGGGGAGCTGTTTTTT. The chain has TRBV7-6 and TRBJ2-2; 10 bases line up with TRBD2. With 5 bases clipped from V and 5 bases from J, the junction kept 8 bases outside the gene matches. CDR1 and CDR2 from the germline V gene are SGHVS and FNYEAQ. This CDR3 is 16 amino acids long.

This clone occurred a few times. The chain couples TRBV9 to TRBJ2-7; possible D gene TRBD2, 5 bases. This CDR3 spans 14 amino acids. V lost 0 bases, J lost 2 bases, and 9 bases lay in between. Germline values: CDR1 SGDLS, CDR2 YYNGEE. The CDR3 loop reads CASSVADGTYEQYF. The CDR3 DNA follows: TGTGCCAGCAGCGTAGCGGACGGGACCTACGAGCAGTACTTC.

V gene TRBV18 combines with J gene TRBJ1-6; D gene unclear. V lost 1 base and J lost 7, with 14 bases in between. Germline-derived CDR1 and CDR2 are KGHSH and LQKENI. The CDR3 totals 16 residues. The CDR3 nucleotides are TGTGCCAGCTCACCACAGTTACTACAGACGAATTCACCCCTCCACTTT. Translating gives CASSPQLLQTNSPLHF.

The gene calls are TRBV19 and TRBJ1-5, with TRBD1 matching 10 bases. After removal of 5 bases from V and 1 base from J, the junction contained 8 bases not matched to a gene. CDR3 length equals 17 residues. Germline V CDR1 and CDR2: LNHDA, SQIVND (reference sequence). CDR3 nucleotide sequence: TGTGCCAGTAGTGCGACAGGGGGCGGTTGGAGCAATCAGCCCCAGCATTTT. Translated, it gives CASSATGGGWSNQPQHF.

V usage is TRBV15 and J usage is TRBJ1-3, with TRBD1 identical over 9 bases. With 0 bases clipped from V and 2 bases from J, the junction kept 2 bases outside the gene matches. The germline CDR1 and CDR2 sequences are LNHNV and YYDKDF (reference sequence). This CDR3 has 16 amino acids. DNA for the CDR3: TGTGCCACCAGCAGAGACACAGGGGGCACTGGAAACACCATATATTTT. Amino acid sequence: CATSRDTGGTGNTIYF.

Here the CDR3 DNA reads TGTGCCTGGTCAGACACCTACGAGCAGTACTTC. Its protein is CAWSDTYEQYF. This rearrangement joins TRBV30 to TRBJ2-7; D unresolved. Per the germline V gene, CDR1 is GTSNPN and CDR2 is SVGIG (reference sequence). Trimming left V 5 bases short and J 2 bases short, with 7 bases between. CDR3 size: 11 residues.

V is TRBV5-6 and J is TRBJ2-3; unclear D gene. This CDR3 is 15 amino acids long. Germline CDR1 SGHDT, CDR2 YYEEEE. V was shortened by 6 bases and J by 4 bases, with 18 bases between the two germline ends. This CDR3 reads CASNRLLGAADTQYF. CDR3 DNA: TGTGCCAGCAACCGACTCCTAGGAGCAGCAGATACGCAGTATTTT.

V and J are TRBV3-1 (or the pseudogene TRBV3-2) and TRBJ1-2; no definite D call. The germline gives CDR1 LGHDT, CDR2 YNNKEL (reference sequence). V dropped 7 bases and J dropped 10 bases, with 19 bases sitting between them. This CDR3 spans 13 amino acids. The CDR3 bases are TGTGCCAGCACGACGGGTGAAAGTGCCTTCTACACCTTC. It yields the protein CASTTGESAFYTF.

This chain links TRBV25-1 with TRBJ2-7; TRBD1 might be the D (5 bases). CDR1 and CDR2 from the germline V gene are MGHDK and SYGVNS. The CDR3 consists of 14 residues. Trimming stripped 2 bases from V and 7 bases from J, with 15 bases between. The CDR3, as DNA: TGTGCCAGCAGTGAAAGGGGCACCTCTGGGGAGCAGTACTTC. Amino acids: CASSERGTSGEQYF.